Detailed here is one T cell receptor (beta chain). Its antigen is undetermined. Trimming cost V 0 bases and J 0 bases, with 16 bases left between them. Per germline, CDR1 SGHRS and CDR2 YFSETQ. The CDR3 totals 19 residues. These data are taken from a study of identical twins. General study results and limits: Twin pairs had excess sharing that was weaker in beta out-of-frame sequences. Without tracking the same donors, conclusions rested on cross-sectional statistical analysis. Invariant MAIT and iNKT cells could partly confound zero-insertion analyses. Carriage of fewer insertions was seen in abundant cord blood beta clonotypes, whereas memory repertoires showed none.

TCRdb reprocessed the 5' RACE reads via MiXCR and lists one record per CDR3 protein. The sample holds around 220,000 distinct CDR3 sequences, approximately 10% seen once. The rearrangement uses TRBV5-1 and TRBJ1-6; D unresolved. Sequencing used memory T cells sorted from blood. The sequence derives from a man aged 45 to 65 in good health. The DNA of the CDR3 is TGCGCCAGCAGCTTGGATCGACATCCCCAGTCCTCCTATAATTCACCCCTCCACTTT. Translating it yields CASSLDRHPQSSYNSPLHF.